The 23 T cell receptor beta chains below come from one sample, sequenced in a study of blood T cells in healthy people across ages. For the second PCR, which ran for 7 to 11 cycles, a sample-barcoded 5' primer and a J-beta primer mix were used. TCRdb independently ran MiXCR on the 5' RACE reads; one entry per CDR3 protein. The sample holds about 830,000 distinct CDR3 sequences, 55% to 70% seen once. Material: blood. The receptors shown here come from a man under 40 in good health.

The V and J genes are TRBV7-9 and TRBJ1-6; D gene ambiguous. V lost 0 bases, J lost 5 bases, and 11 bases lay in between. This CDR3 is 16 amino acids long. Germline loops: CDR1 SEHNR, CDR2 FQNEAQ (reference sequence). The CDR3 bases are TGTGCCAGCAGCTTAGCGGGGAGCTGGGATAATTCACCCCTCCACTTT. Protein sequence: CASSLAGSWDNSPLHF.

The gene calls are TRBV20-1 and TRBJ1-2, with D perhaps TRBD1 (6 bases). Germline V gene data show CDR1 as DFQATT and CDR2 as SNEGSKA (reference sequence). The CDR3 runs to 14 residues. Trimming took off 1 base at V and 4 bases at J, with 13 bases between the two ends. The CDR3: CSARVRGGLYGYTF. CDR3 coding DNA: TGCAGTGCTAGAGTGCGAGGGGGTCTCTATGGCTACACCTTC.

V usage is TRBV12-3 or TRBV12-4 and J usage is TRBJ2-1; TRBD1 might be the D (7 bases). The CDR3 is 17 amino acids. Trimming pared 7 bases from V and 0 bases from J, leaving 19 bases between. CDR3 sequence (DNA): TGTGCCAGCAAACCAGACAGGGCGGAGGGCTCCTACAATGAGCAGTTCTTC. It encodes CASKPDRAEGSYNEQFF.

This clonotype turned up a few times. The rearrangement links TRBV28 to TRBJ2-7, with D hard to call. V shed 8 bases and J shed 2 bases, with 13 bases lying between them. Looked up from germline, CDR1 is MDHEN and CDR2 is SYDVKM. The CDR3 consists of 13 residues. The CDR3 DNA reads TGTGCCAGCCGCCCGGGCAGTACCTACGAGCAGTACTTC. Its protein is CASRPGSTYEQYF.

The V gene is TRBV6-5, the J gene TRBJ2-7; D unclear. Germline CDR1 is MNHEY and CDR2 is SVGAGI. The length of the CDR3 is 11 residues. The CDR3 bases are TGTGCTAATCGGGCAGACTACGAGCAGTACTTC. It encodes CANRADYEQYF.

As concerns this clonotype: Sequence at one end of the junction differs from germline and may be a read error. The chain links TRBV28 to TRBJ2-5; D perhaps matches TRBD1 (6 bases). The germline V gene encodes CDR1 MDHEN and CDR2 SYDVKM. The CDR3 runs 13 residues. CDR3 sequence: CTSRGLWGGEQYF. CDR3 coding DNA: TGTACCAGCAGGGGTCTCTGGGGTGGGGAGCAGTACTTC.

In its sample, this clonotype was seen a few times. CDR3 coding DNA: TGTGCCAGCAGTTTGTTAGGACTAGCGGAAGAGACCCAGTACTTC. Encoded protein: CASSLLGLAEETQYF. The rearrangement links TRBV28 to TRBJ2-4; the match to TRBD2 covers 10 bases. The DNA end is a closer match to TRBJ2-5, so the J assignment may be wrong. Germline V gene data show CDR1 as MDHEN and CDR2 as SYDVKM. The CDR3 covers 15 residues.

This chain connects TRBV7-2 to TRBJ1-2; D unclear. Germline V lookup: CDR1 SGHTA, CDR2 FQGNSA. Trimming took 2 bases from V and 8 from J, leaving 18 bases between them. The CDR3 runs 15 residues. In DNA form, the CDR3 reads TGTGCCAGCAGCTTAATAATATCCCCCAGCGGGGGCTACACCTTC. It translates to CASSLIISPSGGYTF.

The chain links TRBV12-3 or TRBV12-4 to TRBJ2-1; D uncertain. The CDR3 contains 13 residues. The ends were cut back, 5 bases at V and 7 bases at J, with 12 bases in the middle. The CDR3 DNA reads TGTGCCAGCAGTAACCTAGGGCGTAATGAGCAGTTCTTC. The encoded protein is CASSNLGRNEQFF.

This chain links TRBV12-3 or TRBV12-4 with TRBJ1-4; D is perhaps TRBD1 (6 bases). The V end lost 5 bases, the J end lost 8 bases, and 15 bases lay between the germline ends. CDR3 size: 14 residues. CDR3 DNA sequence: TGTGCCAGCAGTATACAGGGAGGAGGCGAAAAACTGTTTTTT. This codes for CASSIQGGGEKLFF.

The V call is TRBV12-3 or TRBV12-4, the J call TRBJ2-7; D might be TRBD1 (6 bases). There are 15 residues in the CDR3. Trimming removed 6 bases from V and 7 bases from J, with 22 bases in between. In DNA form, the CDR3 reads TGTGCCAGCAGAACCTCAGGGGCTGGAAACAATGAGCAGTACTTC. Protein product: CASRTSGAGNNEQYF.

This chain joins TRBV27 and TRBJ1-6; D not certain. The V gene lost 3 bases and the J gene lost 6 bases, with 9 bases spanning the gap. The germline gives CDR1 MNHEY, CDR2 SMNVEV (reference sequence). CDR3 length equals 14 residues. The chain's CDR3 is CASSLVVINSPLHF. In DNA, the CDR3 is TGTGCCAGCAGTTTGGTTGTGATTAATTCACCCCTCCACTTT.

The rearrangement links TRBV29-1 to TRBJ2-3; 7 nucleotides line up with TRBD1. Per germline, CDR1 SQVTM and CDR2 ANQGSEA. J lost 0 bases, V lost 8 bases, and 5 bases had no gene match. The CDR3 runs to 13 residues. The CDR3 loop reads CSSLGQSTDTQYF. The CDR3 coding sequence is TGCAGCTCCCTGGGACAGAGCACAGATACGCAGTATTTT.

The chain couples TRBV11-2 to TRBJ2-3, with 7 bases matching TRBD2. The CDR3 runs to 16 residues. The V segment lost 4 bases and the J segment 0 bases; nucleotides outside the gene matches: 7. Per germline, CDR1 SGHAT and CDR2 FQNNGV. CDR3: CASSSRTRASTDTQYF. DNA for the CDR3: TGTGCCAGCAGCTCGCGGACTAGAGCTAGCACAGATACGCAGTATTTT.

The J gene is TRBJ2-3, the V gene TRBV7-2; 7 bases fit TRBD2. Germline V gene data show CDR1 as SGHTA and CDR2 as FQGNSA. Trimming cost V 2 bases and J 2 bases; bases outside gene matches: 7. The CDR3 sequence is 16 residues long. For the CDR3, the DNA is TGTGCCAGCAGCTTAAGGTTCCGGGGGGACACAGATACGCAGTATTTT. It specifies CASSLRFRGDTDTQYF.

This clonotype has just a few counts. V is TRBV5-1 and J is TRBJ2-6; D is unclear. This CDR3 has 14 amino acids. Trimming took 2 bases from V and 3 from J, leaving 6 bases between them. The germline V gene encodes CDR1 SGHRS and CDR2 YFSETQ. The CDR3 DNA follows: TGCGCCAGCAGCTTCGTTGGTGGGGCCAACGTCCTGACTTTC. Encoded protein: CASSFVGGANVLTF. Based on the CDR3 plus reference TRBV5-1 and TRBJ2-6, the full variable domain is KAGVTQTPRYLIKTRGQQVTLSCSPISGHRSVSWYQQTPGQGLQFLFEYFSETQRNKGNFPGRFSGRQFSNSRSEMNVSTLELGDSALYLCASSFVGGANVLTFGAGSRLTVL.

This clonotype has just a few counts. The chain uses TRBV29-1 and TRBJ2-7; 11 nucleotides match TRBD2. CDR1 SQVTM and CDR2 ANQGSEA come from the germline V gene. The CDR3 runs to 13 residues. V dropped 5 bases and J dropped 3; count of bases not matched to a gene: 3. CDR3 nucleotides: TGCAGCGTTTACGGGACTAGCGGCTACGAGCAGTACTTC. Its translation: CSVYGTSGYEQYF.

CDR3 in amino acids: CASSLMGVGQETQYF. The DNA of the CDR3 is TGTGCCAGCAGCTTAATGGGTGTCGGCCAAGAGACCCAGTACTTC. The chain uses TRBV7-2 and TRBJ2-5; D is undetermined. Germline CDR1 and CDR2: SGHTA and FQGNSA. V shed 2 bases and J shed 1 base, with 11 bases lying between them. This CDR3 is 15 amino acids long.

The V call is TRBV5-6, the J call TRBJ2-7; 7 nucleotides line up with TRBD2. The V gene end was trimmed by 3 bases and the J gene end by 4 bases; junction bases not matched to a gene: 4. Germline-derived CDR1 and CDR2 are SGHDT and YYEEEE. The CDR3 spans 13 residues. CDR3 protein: CASSWVGGYEQYF. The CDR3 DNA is TGTGCCAGCAGCTGGGTGGGGGGGTACGAGCAGTACTTC.

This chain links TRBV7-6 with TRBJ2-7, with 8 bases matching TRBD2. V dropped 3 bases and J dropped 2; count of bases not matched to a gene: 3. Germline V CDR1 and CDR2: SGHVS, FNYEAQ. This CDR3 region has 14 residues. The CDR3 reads CASSFGRGAYEQYF. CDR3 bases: TGTGCCAGCAGCTTTGGGCGGGGGGCCTACGAGCAGTACTTC.

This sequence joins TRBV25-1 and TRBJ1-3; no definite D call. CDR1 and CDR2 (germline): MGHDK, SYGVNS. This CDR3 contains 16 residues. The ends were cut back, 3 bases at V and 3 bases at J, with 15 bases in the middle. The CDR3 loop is CASSDPEGPFGNTIYF. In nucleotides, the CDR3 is TGTGCCAGCAGTGACCCCGAAGGTCCCTTTGGAAACACCATATATTTT.

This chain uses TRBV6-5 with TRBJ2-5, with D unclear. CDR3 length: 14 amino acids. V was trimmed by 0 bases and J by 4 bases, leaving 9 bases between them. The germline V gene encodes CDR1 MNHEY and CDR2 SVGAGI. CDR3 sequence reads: CASSYSADSETQYF. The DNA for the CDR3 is TGTGCCAGCAGTTACTCGGCAGACTCAGAGACCCAGTACTTC.

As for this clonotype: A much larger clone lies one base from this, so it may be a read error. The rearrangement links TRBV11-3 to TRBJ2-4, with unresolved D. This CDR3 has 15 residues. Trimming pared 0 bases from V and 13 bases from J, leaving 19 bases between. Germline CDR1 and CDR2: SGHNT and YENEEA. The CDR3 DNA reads TGTGCCAGCAGCTTAGATCACGGCTCCTACAATGAGCAGTACTTC. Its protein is CASSLDHGSYNEQYF.